Below are 18 T cell receptor beta chains sequenced from a single sample in a study of cytomegalovirus exposure and HLA in healthy donors. The PCR made use of 60 Vbeta and 13 Jbeta primers. This table comes from immunoSEQ multiplex PCR, and its TCRdb copy is limited to in-frame clones, with some not included. The sample gives about 170,000 clones, 75% to 90% of which show up once; about 2% is in the top ten. The sequenced sample was PBMCs. The receptors were gathered from a male donor in good health and CMV-seronegative.

The chain links TRBV29-1 to TRBJ2-7, with 8 bases fitting TRBD1. V shed 6 bases, J shed 2 bases, and the junction held 6 bases outside the gene matches. The length of the CDR3 is 13 residues. CDR1 is SQVTM, CDR2 ANQGSEA, per germline. The CDR3 nucleotides are TGCAGCGTGTACCGGGACAGGACCTACGAGCAGTACTTC. Translated: CSVYRDRTYEQYF.

This chain connects TRBV2 to TRBJ2-6; D is undetermined. The V end lost 5 bases, the J end lost 4 bases, and 9 bases lay between the germline ends. This CDR3 comprises 14 residues. The germline gives CDR1 SNHLY, CDR2 FYNNEI. This CDR3 reads CASSQFAGANVLTF. CDR3 DNA: TGTGCCAGCAGTCAGTTCGCCGGGGCCAACGTCCTGACTTTC.

This chain connects TRBV11-2 to TRBJ1-2; D is perhaps TRBD1 (5 bases). CDR3 length equals 13 residues. V lost 5 bases, J lost 1 base, and 8 bases lay in between. Per germline, CDR1 SGHAT and CDR2 FQNNGV. The CDR3 spells CASSPDSNYGYTF. CDR3 nucleotides: TGTGCCAGCAGCCCAGACAGTAACTATGGCTACACCTTC.

The V gene is TRBV5-1, the J gene TRBJ1-2; D is perhaps TRBD1 (5 bases). V lost 8 bases and J 7 bases, leaving 21 bases between the germline ends. CDR3 length: 14 residues. Per the germline V gene, CDR1 is SGHRS and CDR2 is YFSETQ. CDR3 bases: TGCGCCAGGAGGAGGGCCAATACGGGGCCTGGCTACACCTTC. It translates to CARRRANTGPGYTF.

The chain has TRBV5-1 and TRBJ1-2; 8 bases agree with TRBD1. Germline assignment: CDR1 SGHRS and CDR2 YFSETQ. V lost 0 bases, J lost 0 bases, and 4 bases stayed unmatched. The CDR3 extends over 16 amino acids. The CDR3 nucleotides are TGCGCCAGCAGCTTGGGCACGGGACAGGCTAACTATGGCTACACCTTC. Its translation is CASSLGTGQANYGYTF.

The chain uses TRBV5-4 and TRBJ1-1; 10 bases match TRBD1. The V gene's germline CDR1 is SGHNT and CDR2 YYREEE (reference sequence). The ends lost 3 bases at V and 11 bases at J; junction bases unmatched: 7. This CDR3 contains 13 residues. The CDR3 here is CASSSGQGLAAFF. CDR3 coding DNA: TGTGCCAGCAGCTCGGGACAGGGGCTGGCCGCTTTCTTT.

The chain joins TRBV5-1 to TRBJ2-7; 9 positions match TRBD2. The V gene's germline CDR1 is SGHRS and CDR2 YFSETQ. After removal of 3 bases from V and 2 bases from J, the junction contained 6 bases not matched to a gene. This CDR3 comprises 15 residues. CDR3 nucleotide sequence: TGCGCCAGCAGCTCCAGCGGGGGGCCCACCTACGAGCAGTACTTC. As protein: CASSSSGGPTYEQYF.

This chain links TRBV30 with TRBJ1-5, with 7 positions matching TRBD1. This CDR3 contains 13 residues. CDR1 and CDR2 (germline): GTSNPN, SVGIG (reference sequence). Germline trimming cut 2 bases from V and 7 bases from J; bases unmatched to any gene: 5. In DNA, the CDR3 is TGTGCCTGGAGTTCAGGGGGGTCCCAGCCCCAGCATTTT. It specifies CAWSSGGSQPQHF.

This clone was observed a few times. The chain is built from TRBV6-5 and TRBJ1-1, with D hard to call. CDR3 length: 15 amino acids. The V end was cut by 6 bases, the J end by 1 base, with 15 bases between. From germline, CDR1 is MNHEY and CDR2 SVGAGI. The CDR3 reads CASRGALQRNTEAFF. The CDR3 DNA sequence: TGTGCCAGCAGGGGCGCCTTACAGAGGAACACTGAAGCTTTCTTT.

The V gene is TRBV6-1, the J gene TRBJ1-3, with TRBD1 identical over 10 bases. Germline V CDR1 and CDR2: MNHNS, SASEGT. The CDR3 has 15 residues. V dropped 1 base and J dropped 7; count of bases not matched to a gene: 4. The CDR3 is CASSEVGQGWNTIYF. The CDR3 bases are TGTGCCAGCAGTGAAGTGGGACAGGGGTGGAACACCATATATTTT.

This sequence joins TRBV13 and TRBJ2-7; tentative D call: TRBD2 (6 bases). V was cut by 0 bases and J by 5 bases, with 11 bases left in between. There are 14 residues in the CDR3. Germline V gene lookup returns CDR1 PRHDT and CDR2 FYEKMQ (reference sequence). In DNA, the CDR3 is TGTGCCAGCAGCTTAGGCGGGGGTGATAACGAGCAGTACTTC. It translates to CASSLGGGDNEQYF.

The chain carries TRBV27 and TRBJ2-2; 9 nucleotides match TRBD1. The CDR3 runs 15 residues. Germline-derived CDR1 and CDR2 are MNHEY and SMNVEV (reference sequence). V shed 8 bases and J 5 bases; nucleotides not matched to a gene: 9. CDR3 amino acids: CASAYRTGATGELFF. CDR3 in DNA: TGTGCCAGCGCGTACCGGACAGGGGCGACCGGGGAGCTGTTTTTT.

The chain carries TRBV29-1 and TRBJ2-5; possible D gene TRBD2, 5 bases. The CDR3 runs to 13 residues. CDR1 SQVTM and CDR2 ANQGSEA come from the germline V gene. Trimming cost V 7 bases and J 5 bases, with 17 bases left between them. The CDR3 DNA is TGCAGCGGTGTGTATCTGGCGGGCGAGACCCAGTACTTC. Encoded protein: CSGVYLAGETQYF.

The chain uses TRBV7-9 and TRBJ1-5, with 11 bases lining up with TRBD1. Per germline, CDR1 SEHNR and CDR2 FQNEAQ (reference sequence). The trim removed 2 bases at V and 3 bases at J, leaving 3 bases unmatched. The CDR3 sequence is 16 residues long. CDR3: CASSLWTGGPNQPQHF. CDR3 coding DNA: TGTGCCAGCAGCTTATGGACAGGGGGCCCCAATCAGCCCCAGCATTTT.

This clone occurred a few times. The chain uses TRBV6-1 and TRBJ2-7; D gene ambiguous. Germline V CDR1 and CDR2: MNHNS, SASEGT. V shed 10 bases and J shed 3 bases, with 13 bases lying between them. CDR3 length equals 12 residues. The CDR3 is CATEADFYEQYF. In DNA form, the CDR3 reads TGTGCCACCGAGGCTGACTTCTACGAGCAGTACTTC.

The V gene is TRBV11-2, the J gene TRBJ2-5; 10 positions agree with TRBD2. Germline trimming cut 0 bases from V and 4 bases from J; bases unmatched to any gene: 5. The CDR3 extends over 16 amino acids. Germline lookup yields CDR1 SGHAT and CDR2 FQNNGV. CDR3 sequence (DNA): TGTGCCAGCAGCTTAGATTTGCTAGCGGGGGCAGAGACCCAGTACTTC. This translates into CASSLDLLAGAETQYF.

CDR3 amino acids: CASSLGQGRTEAFF. The CDR3 coding sequence is TGCGCCAGCAGCCTAGGACAGGGGAGAACTGAAGCTTTCTTT. The gene calls are TRBV5-1 and TRBJ1-1, with 9 bases matching TRBD1. This CDR3 has 14 amino acids. The V segment lost 4 bases and the J segment 5 bases; nucleotides outside the gene matches: 6. CDR1 is SGHRS and CDR2 is YFSETQ in the germline V gene.

J is TRBJ1-4 and V is TRBV2; D not certain. Per the germline V gene, CDR1 is SNHLY and CDR2 is FYNNEI. This CDR3 has 14 amino acids. Deletions cut 1 base from V and 6 bases from J, with 9 bases between. The CDR3 loop reads CASSEVRNDEKLFF. The CDR3 DNA is TGTGCCAGCAGTGAAGTCAGAAATGATGAAAAACTGTTTTTT.